This T cell receptor beta chain derives from a study of brain metastases from non-small cell lung cancer. Study-wide findings and caveats: TCR repertoires overlapped largely between brain metastases and matched primaries.

V was clipped by 5 bases and J by 2 bases; unmatched bases: 10. Germline CDR1 and CDR2: MNHEY and SVGEGT. This CDR3 is built from 16 residues. Clones were read by immunoSEQ multiplex PCR, and TCRdb kept only the in-frame ones, dropping some. The sample holds a few thousand clones; roughly 90% are singletons and the top ten take around 4.6%. Details on this clone: Its antigen is not identified.

The rearrangement joins TRBV6-2 or TRBV6-3 to TRBJ1-2, with 8 bases lining up with TRBD1. Sequencing was carried out using primary lung tumor tissue. The TCR originated in a donor over 35 with non-small cell lung cancer. The CDR3 reads CASSLDPGQVNYGYTF. CDR3 DNA: TGTGCCAGCAGTCTGGACCCGGGACAGGTGAACTATGGCTACACCTTC.